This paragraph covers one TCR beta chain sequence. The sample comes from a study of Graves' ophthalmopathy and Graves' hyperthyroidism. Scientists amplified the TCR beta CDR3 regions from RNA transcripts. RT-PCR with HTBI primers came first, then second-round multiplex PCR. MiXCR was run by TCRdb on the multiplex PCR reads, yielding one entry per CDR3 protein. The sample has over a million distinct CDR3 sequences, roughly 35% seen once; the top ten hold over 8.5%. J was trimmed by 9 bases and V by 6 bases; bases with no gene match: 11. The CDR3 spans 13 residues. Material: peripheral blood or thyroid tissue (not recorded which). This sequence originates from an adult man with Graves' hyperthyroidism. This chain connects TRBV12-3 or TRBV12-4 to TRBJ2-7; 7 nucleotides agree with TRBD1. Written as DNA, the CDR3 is TGTGCCAGCAGCCAAGATTTGCGGACAGGGCAGTACTTC. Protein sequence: CASSQDLRTGQYF.